This TCR beta chain was profiled in a study of T cell responses to AZD1222 COVID-19 vaccine. The wider study: Second doses that came at about 4 or about 12 weeks were put together.

Comments on this clone: Its antigen is undetermined.

Overall study findings and caveats: Researchers took repertoire samples only after the peak T cell response had come. Reports say nearly half of spike-specific TCRs go after unmutated variant regions.

The V and J ends lost 4 bases and 1 base respectively, with 8 bases between them. Germline assignment: CDR1 SGHRS and CDR2 YFSETQ. The CDR3 loop spans 13 amino acids. Here immunoSEQ multiplex PCR was the method, and the copy in TCRdb shows in-frame clones only, minus some. The profile shows 100,000 to 150,000 clones, 70% to 90% of them singletons. The rearrangement links TRBV5-1 to TRBJ1-1; tentative D call: TRBD1 (6 bases). The sample was peripheral blood, taken on day 0 of AZD1222 vaccination. The clonotype originates from an adult in good health. The CDR3 protein is CASSRTENTEAFF. The CDR3 nucleotides are TGCGCCAGCAGCCGGACAGAGAACACTGAAGCTTTCTTT. Full variable domain (rest looked up from reference TRBV5-1 and TRBJ1-1): KAGVTQTPRYLIKTRGQQVTLSCSPISGHRSVSWYQQTPGQGLQFLFEYFSETQRNKGNFPGRFSGRQFSNSRSEMNVSTLELGDSALYLCASSRTENTEAFFGQGTRLTVV.